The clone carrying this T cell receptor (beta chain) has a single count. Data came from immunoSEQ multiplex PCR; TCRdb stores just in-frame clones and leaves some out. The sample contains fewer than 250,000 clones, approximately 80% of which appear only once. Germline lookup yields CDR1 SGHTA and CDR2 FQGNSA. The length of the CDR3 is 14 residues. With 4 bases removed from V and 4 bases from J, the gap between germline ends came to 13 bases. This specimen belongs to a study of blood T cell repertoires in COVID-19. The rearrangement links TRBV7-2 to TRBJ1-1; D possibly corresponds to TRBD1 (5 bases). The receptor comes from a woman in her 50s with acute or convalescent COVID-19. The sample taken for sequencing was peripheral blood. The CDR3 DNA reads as TGTGCCAGCAGCTGGAGCGGGGGAGGCACTGAAGCTTTCTTT. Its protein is CASSWSGGGTEAFF.